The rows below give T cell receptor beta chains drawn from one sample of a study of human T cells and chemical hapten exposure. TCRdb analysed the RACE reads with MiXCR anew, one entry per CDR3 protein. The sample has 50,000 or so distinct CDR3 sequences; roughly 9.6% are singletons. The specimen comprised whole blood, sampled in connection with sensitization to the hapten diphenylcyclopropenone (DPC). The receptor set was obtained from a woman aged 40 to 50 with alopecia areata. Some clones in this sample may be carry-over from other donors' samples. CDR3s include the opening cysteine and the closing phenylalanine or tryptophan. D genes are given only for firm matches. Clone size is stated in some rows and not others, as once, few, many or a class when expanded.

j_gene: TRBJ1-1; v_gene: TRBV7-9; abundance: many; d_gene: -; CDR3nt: TGTGCCAGCAGCTTAGTGTCGTCACTCTTAACGGGAGCTTTCTTT; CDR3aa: CASSLVSSLLTGAFF
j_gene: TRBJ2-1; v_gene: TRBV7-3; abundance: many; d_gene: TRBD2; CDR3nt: TGTGCCAGCAGCTCTCCTAGCGGGAGTGGGGCCAATGAGCAGTTCTTC; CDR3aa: CASSSPSGSGANEQFF
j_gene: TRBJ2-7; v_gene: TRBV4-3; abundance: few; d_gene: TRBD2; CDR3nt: TGCGCCAGCAGCCCCGGACTAGCTCGGTACGAGCAGTACTTC; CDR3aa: CASSPGLARYEQYF
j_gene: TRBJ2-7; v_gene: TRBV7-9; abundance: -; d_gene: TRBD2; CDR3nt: TGTGCCAGCAGCTTTAGCGGGGCCCACCCCTACGAGCAGTACTTC; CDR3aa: CASSFSGAHPYEQYF
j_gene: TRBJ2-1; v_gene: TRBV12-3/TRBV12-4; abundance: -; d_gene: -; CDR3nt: TGTGCCAGCAGTTTTGGCCAACGCCACTCCTACAATGAGCAGTTCTTC; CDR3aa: CASSFGQRHSYNEQFF
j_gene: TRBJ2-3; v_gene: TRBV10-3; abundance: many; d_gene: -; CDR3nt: TGTGCCATCGGGGTCGGCACAGATACGCAGTATTTT; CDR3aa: CAIGVGTDTQYF
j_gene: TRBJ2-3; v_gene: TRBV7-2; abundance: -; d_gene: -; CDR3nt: TGTGCCAGCAGCTTAGCGGTGACAGTCACAGATACGCAGTATTTT; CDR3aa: CASSLAVTVTDTQYF
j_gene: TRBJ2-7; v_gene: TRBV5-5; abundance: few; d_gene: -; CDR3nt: TGTGCCAGCAGCTTGGAAGATTCCTCCTACGAGCAGTACTTC; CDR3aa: CASSLEDSSYEQYF
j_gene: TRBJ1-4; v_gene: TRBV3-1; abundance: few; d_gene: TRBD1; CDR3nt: TGTGCCAGCAGCCAAGCAGGGACAGGCAGTGAAAAACTGTTTTTT; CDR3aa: CASSQAGTGSEKLFF
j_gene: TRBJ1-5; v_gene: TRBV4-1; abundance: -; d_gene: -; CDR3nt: TGCGCCAGCAGCTCTTGGACAGAAAAGGGGATTCAGCCCCAGCATTTT; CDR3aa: CASSSWTEKGIQPQHF
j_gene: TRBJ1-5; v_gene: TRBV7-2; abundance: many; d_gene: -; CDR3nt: TGTGCCAGCAGCCCTCAGCAGGGCAATCAGCCCCAGCATTTT; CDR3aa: CASSPQQGNQPQHF
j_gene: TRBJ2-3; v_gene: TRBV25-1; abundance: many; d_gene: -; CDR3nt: TGTGCCAGCAGTCCACCAGGGATTAGCACAGATACGCAGTATTTT; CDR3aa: CASSPPGISTDTQYF
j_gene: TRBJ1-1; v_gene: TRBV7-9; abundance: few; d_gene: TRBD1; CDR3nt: TGTGCCAGCAGCTACAGGGGATTTAACACTGAAGCTTTCTTT; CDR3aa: CASSYRGFNTEAFF
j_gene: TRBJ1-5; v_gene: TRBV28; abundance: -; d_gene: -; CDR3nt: TGTGCCAGCAGGGACGGGGGCGCCCGGCAGCCCCAGCATTTT; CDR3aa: CASRDGGARQPQHF
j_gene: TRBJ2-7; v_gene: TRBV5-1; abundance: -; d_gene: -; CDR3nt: TGCGCCAGCAGCCGCGGGACACGAACCTACGAGCAGTACTTC; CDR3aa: CASSRGTRTYEQYF
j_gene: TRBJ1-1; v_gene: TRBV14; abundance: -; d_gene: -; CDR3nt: TGTGCCAGCGCTCATACAAGAGACACTGAAGCTTTCTTT; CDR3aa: CASAHTRDTEAFF
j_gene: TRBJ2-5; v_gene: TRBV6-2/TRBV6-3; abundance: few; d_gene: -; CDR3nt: TGTGCCAGCAGTTACCTGGCTACGGAGACCCAGTACTTC; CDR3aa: CASSYLATETQYF
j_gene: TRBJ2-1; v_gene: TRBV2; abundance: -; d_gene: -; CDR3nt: TGTGCCAGCAGTGAGGGGGCGTACAATGAGCAGTTCTTC; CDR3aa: CASSEGAYNEQFF
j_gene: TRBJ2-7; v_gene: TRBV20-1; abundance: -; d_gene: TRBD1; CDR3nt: TGCAGTGCTAGAATGACAGGGACCTACGAGCAGTACTTC; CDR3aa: CSARMTGTYEQYF
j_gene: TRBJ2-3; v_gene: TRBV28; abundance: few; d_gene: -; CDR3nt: TGTGCCAGCAGATCGGGGGCCAGCACAGATACGCAGTATTTT; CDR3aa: CASRSGASTDTQYF
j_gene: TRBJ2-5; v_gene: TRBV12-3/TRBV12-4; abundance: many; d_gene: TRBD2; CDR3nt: TGTGCCAGCAGTCGCGGGGGGGCCCAAGAGACCCAGTACTTC; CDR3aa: CASSRGGAQETQYF
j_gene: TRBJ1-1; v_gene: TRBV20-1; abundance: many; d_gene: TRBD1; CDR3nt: TGCAGTGCTAGAGGGAGCTTAATCCGGGACAGGGTTACGTCTGAAGCTTTCTTT; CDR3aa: CSARGSLIRDRVTSEAFF
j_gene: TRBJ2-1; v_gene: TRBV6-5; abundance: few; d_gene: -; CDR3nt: TGTGCCAGCAAAATAGGATTAGCTATCCATGAGCAGTTCTTC; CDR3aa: CASKIGLAIHEQFF
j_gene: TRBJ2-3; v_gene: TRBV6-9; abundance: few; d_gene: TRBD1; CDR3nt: TGTGCCAGCCTTACCTTTTACGGGGGACAGGAATGCCCAGGCACAGATACGCAGTATTTT; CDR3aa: CASLTFYGGQECPGTDTQYF
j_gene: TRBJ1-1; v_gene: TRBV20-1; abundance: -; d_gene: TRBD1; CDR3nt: TGCAGTGCCGACGAGCTGGGACAGTTGAACACTGAAGCTTTCTTT; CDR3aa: CSADELGQLNTEAFF
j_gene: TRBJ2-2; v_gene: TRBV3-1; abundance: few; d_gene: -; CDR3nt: TGTGCCAGCAGCCCATTGGATGTCGGGACCGGGGAGCTGTTTTTT; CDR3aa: CASSPLDVGTGELFF
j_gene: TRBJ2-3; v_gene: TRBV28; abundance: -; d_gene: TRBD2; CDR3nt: TGTGCCAGCAGTTTGCGAGGGAGGGCCGGAGATACGCAGTATTTT; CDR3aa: CASSLRGRAGDTQYF
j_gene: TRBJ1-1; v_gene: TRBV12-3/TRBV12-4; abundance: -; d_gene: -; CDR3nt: TGTGCCAGCAGTCCCTCCCCGGATCGAGCTTTCTTT; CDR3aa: CASSPSPDRAFF
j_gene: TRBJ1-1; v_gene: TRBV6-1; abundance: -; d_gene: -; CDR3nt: TGTGCCAGCACTGATCCTAGACAGGAAAACACTGAAGCTTTCTTT; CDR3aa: CASTDPRQENTEAFF
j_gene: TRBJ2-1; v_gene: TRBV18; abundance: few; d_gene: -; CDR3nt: TGTGCCAGCTCACCACGGGGTGGAAACAATGAGCAGTTCTTC; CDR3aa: CASSPRGGNNEQFF
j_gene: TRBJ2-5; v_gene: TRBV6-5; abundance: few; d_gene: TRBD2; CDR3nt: TGTGCCAGCGCTCAGATGGGGGGTAGCGGGTCGGGAGAGACCCAGTACTTC; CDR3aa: CASAQMGGSGSGETQYF
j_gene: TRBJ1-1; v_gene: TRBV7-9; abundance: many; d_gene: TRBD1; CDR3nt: TGTGCCAGCAGCCCTGGTCGACAGGGGGACACTGAAGCTTTCTTT; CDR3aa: CASSPGRQGDTEAFF
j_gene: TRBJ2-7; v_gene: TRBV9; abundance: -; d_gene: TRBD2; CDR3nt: TGTGCCAGCAGCGTAGCAGCTAGCGGGAGCGGGCAGTACTTC; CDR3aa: CASSVAASGSGQYF
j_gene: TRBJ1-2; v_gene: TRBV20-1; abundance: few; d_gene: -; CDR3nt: TGCAGTGCTACGACCAACTATGGCTACACCTTC; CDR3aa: CSATTNYGYTF
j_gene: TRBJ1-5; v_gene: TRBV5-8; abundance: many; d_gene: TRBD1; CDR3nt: TGTGCCAGCAGCTCCCTAGATTACAGGGGACAGCCCCAGCATTTT; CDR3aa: CASSSLDYRGQPQHF
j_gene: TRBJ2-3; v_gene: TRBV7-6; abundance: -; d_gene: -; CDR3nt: TGTGCCAGCAGCCCGCGGGGACTCACAGATACGCAGTATTTT; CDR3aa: CASSPRGLTDTQYF
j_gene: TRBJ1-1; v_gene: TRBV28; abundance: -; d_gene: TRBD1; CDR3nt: TGTGCCACGGACAGGGCGAACACTGAAGCTTTCTTT; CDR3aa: CATDRANTEAFF
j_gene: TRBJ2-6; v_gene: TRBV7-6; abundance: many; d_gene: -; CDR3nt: TGTGCCAGCAGCTTAAAGGGTGGTGGGGCCAACGTCCTGACTTTC; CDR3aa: CASSLKGGGANVLTF
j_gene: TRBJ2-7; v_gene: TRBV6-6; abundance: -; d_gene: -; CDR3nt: TGTGCCAGCGGTTCGGACTATTCCTACGAGCAGTACTTC; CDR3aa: CASGSDYSYEQYF
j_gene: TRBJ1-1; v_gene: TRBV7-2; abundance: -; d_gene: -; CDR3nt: TGTGCCAGCAGCTTAGTAGTGGGGTTGAGCACTGAAGCTTTCTTT; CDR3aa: CASSLVVGLSTEAFF
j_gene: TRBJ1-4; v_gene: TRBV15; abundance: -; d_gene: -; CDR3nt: TGTGCCACCAGCGCTGACGGGCGGGGTGAAAAACTGTTTTTT; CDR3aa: CATSADGRGEKLFF
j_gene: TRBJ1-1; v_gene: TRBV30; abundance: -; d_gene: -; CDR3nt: TGTGCCTGGAGTGTACAACAGGCGAGTGAAGCTTTCTTT; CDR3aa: CAWSVQQASEAFF
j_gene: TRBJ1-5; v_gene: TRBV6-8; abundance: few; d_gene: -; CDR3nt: TGTGCCAGCAGTTACCCAACAGGGCCGGGAGGACAGCCCCAGCATTTT; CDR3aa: CASSYPTGPGGQPQHF
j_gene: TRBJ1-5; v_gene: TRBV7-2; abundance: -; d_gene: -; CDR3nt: TGTGCCAGCAGCTTAACCTGGGATCAGCCCCAGCATTTT; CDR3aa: CASSLTWDQPQHF
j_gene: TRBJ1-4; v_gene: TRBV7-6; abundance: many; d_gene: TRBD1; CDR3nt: TGTGCCAGCAGCGACACAGGGGGCGCGACTAATGAAAAACTGTTTTTT; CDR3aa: CASSDTGGATNEKLFF
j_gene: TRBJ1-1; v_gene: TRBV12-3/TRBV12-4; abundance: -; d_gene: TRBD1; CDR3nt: TGTGCCAGCAGTGGGCGGAGGGGGCTTAGAGCTTTCTTT; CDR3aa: CASSGRRGLRAFF
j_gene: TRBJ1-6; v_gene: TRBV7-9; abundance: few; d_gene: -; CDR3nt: TGTGCCAGCAGCGCTTGGGACACTAATTCACCCCTCCACTTT; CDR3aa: CASSAWDTNSPLHF
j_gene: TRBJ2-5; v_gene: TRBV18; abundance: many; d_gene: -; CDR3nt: TGTGCCAGCTCCACCCAAGAGACCCAGTACTTC; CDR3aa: CASSTQETQYF
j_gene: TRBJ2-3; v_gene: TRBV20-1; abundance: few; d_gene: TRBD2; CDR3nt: TGCAGTGCTAGAGATAGGATGGCTAGCGGACGCACAGATACGCAGTATTTT; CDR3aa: CSARDRMASGRTDTQYF
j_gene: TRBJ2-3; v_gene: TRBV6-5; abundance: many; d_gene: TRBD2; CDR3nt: TGTGCCAGCAGTCCCGGACTAGCGGGTACAGATACGCAGTATTTT; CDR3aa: CASSPGLAGTDTQYF
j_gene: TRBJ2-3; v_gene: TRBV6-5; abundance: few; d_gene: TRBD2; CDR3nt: TGTGCCAGCAGTCAGACGACTAGCGGGAGCCCCGATACGCAGTATTTT; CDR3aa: CASSQTTSGSPDTQYF
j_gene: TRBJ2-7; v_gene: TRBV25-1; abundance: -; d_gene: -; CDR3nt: TGTGCCAGCAGTGCCGGCCCGGGACAGTACTTC; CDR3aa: CASSAGPGQYF
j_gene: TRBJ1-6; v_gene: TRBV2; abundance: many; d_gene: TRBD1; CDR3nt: TGTGCCAGCAGCGGGGAGGACAGGTTGAATAATTCACCCCTCCACTTT; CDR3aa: CASSGEDRLNNSPLHF
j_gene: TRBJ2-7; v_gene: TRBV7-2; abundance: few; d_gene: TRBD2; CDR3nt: TGTGCCAGCAGCTTATGGGCTAGCGGGAGCTACGAGCAGTACTTC; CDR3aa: CASSLWASGSYEQYF
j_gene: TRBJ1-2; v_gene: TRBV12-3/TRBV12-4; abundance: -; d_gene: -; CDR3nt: TGTGCCAGCAGTTTGGGGGTGACCTACTATGGCTACACCTTC; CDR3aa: CASSLGVTYYGYTF
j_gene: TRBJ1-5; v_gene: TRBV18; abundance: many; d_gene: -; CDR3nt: TGTGCCAGCTCACCAGAGGGTGGTGGCAATCAGCCCCAGCATTTT; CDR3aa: CASSPEGGGNQPQHF
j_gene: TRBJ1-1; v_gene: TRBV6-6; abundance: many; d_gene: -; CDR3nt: TGTGCCAGCTTGGAGGTTCGTAAACGTATTGAAGCTTTCTTT; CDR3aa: CASLEVRKRIEAFF
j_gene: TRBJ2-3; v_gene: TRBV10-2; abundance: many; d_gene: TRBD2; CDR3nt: TGCGCCAGTACTGGACTAGCGGCGATAAGCACAGATACGCAGTATTTT; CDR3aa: CASTGLAAISTDTQYF
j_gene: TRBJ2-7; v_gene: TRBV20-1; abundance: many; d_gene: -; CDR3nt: TGCAGTGCTTCCGGGACTCTCTCCTACGAGCAGTACTTC; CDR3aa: CSASGTLSYEQYF
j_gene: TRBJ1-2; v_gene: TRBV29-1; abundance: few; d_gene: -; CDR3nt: TGCAGCGCGCAGGGACGGAACTATGGCTACACCTTC; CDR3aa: CSAQGRNYGYTF